The clone carrying this T cell receptor (beta chain) was seen a single time. Its specificity is not known. The sample comes from a study of cytomegalovirus exposure and HLA in healthy donors. Study background: The roughly 670 first-cohort repertoires shared a platform with the roughly 120 validation repertoires, as reported in a later analysis.

Findings and limits, study-wide: Later, an analysis found that TCR clusters from the first cohort tended to co-occur in the 120 or so validation repertoires.

Assay: immunoSEQ multiplex PCR; the TCRdb copy retains only in-frame clones and omits some. The table lists about 160,000 clones, roughly 89% of them singletons, with 10% in the top ten. Germline V gene data show CDR1 as SGHTA and CDR2 as FQGNSA. Between the trimmed V and J ends, which lost 2 bases and 1 base, there was a span of 8 bases. CDR3 size: 14 residues. Material: PBMCs. This chain joins TRBV7-2 and TRBJ1-1; D is unclear. The receptor's source is a woman in her late teens or twenties in good health and CMV-seropositive. CDR3 in DNA: TGTGCCAGCAGCTTACAGGTGGGGAACACTGAAGCTTTCTTT. Its protein is CASSLQVGNTEAFF.